Shown below are 27 T cell receptor beta chains from a single sample sequenced in a study of molecular identifiers for immune sequencing clone quantification. TCRdb recomputed calls from the PCR reads with MiXCR, one row per CDR3 protein. The sample lists approximately 37,000 distinct CDR3 sequences, roughly a fifth occurring once. Source material: naive CD8+ T cells from blood, with Jurkat cell RNA spiked in. Described subset: FACS-sorted CD8+CD4-CCR7+CD45RA+ naive T cells. The receptors derive from a human donor in good health. Some libraries in this study had Jurkat cell RNA spiked in.

At least ten counts were recorded for this clonotype. V gene TRBV9 combines with J gene TRBJ2-3; no definite D call. V was trimmed by 4 bases and J by 2 bases, leaving 17 bases between them. The germline V gene has CDR1 SGDLS and CDR2 YYNGEE. The CDR3 is 16 residues long. In DNA form, the CDR3 reads TGTGCCAGCAGCTCCACCTTTGGGTCCAACACAGATACGCAGTATTTT. Translating gives CASSSTFGSNTDTQYF.

This clonotype was detected many times. J is TRBJ2-2 and V is TRBV12-3 or TRBV12-4; no clear D gene. V gave up 3 bases and J gave up 1 base, with 6 bases separating them. CDR3 size: 14 residues. For the CDR3, the DNA is TGTGCCAGCAGTTTTTGGGGGAACACCGGGGAGCTGTTTTTT. Its translation: CASSFWGNTGELFF.

The sample holds many counts of this clonotype. V is TRBV12-5 and J is TRBJ1-2, with D maybe TRBD1 (5 bases). The CDR3 contains 15 residues. Germline V lookup: CDR1 LGHNT, CDR2 FRNRAP. Trimming removed 0 bases at V and 4 bases at J, with 12 bases between. The CDR3 region is CASGLVPQGSYGYTF. CDR3 in DNA: TGTGCTAGTGGTTTGGTACCCCAGGGAAGCTATGGCTACACCTTC.

This clonotype occurred many times. This may stem from a read error, because a much larger clone lies one nucleotide away. The chain couples TRBV6-5 to TRBJ2-7; the D gene is possibly TRBD2 (5 bases). This CDR3 has 14 residues. Germline loops: CDR1 MNHEY, CDR2 SVGAGI. CDR3 amino acids: CASSWGESSYGQYF. The CDR3 DNA is TGTGCCAGCAGTTGGGGAGAGAGCTCCTACGGGCAGTACTTC.

Ten or more counts support this clonotype. The genes are TRBV6-8 and TRBJ2-3, with TRBD2 identical over 7 bases. Trimming removed 2 bases from V and 1 base from J; junction bases left unmatched: 3. CDR1 and CDR2 (germline): MNHGY, SAAAGT. CDR3 length equals 15 residues. As DNA, the CDR3 is TGTGCCAGCAGTTACCGGGGGGAACGCACAGATACGCAGTATTTT. Amino acid sequence: CASSYRGERTDTQYF.

The V gene is TRBV4-1, the J gene TRBJ2-1; 9 bases fit TRBD2. The junction had 6 bases not matched to a gene; V was cut back by 1 base and J by 8 bases. The CDR3 spans 15 residues. The V gene's germline CDR1 is MGHRA and CDR2 YSYEKL. The CDR3 region is CASSQVTSGLDEQFF. The CDR3 DNA follows: TGCGCCAGCAGCCAAGTCACTAGCGGGCTGGATGAGCAGTTCTTC.

A note on this clonotype: This CDR3 fails to terminate in the conserved phenylalanine or tryptophan, so it likely reflects a read error. This sequence joins TRBV12-3 or TRBV12-4 and TRBJ1-2; D unresolved. The CDR3 sequence is 16 residues long. The CDR3 region is CAGSPGPPSPNYGYTL. In DNA form, the CDR3 reads TGTGCCGGCAGTCCCGGTCCTCCAAGCCCCAACTATGGCTACACCCTC.

This clonotype was observed at least ten times. The gene calls are TRBV3-1 and TRBJ1-1, with D uncertain. The CDR3 is 13 residues long. The V and J ends lost 3 bases and 0 bases respectively, with 5 bases between them. Germline V gene lookup returns CDR1 LGHDT and CDR2 YNNKEL (reference sequence). The CDR3 coding sequence is TGTGCCAGCAGCCAGGTCATGAACACTGAAGCTTTCTTT. Encoded protein: CASSQVMNTEAFF.

Ten or more counts support this clonotype. This sequence joins TRBV6-5 and TRBJ2-3, with a tentative D call TRBD2 (6 bases). This CDR3 region has 15 residues. Trimming took 0 bases from V and 2 from J, leaving 9 bases between them. Germline V lookup: CDR1 MNHEY, CDR2 SVGAGI. CDR3 protein: CASSYSGTVTDTQYF. CDR3 coding DNA: TGTGCCAGCAGTTACTCGGGGACTGTCACAGATACGCAGTATTTT.

This clonotype was counted many times. The junction and the germline gene differ at one end; a read error may be behind it. The V gene is TRBV7-9, the J gene TRBJ2-7; TRBD1 matches at 9 bases. CDR3 length: 15 amino acids. CDR1 is SEHNR and CDR2 is FQNEAQ in the germline V gene (reference sequence). The CDR3 coding sequence is TGTGCCAGCAGCAGGTGGGACAGGGAATCCTGCGAGCAGTACTTC. This encodes CASSRWDRESCEQYF. Full variable domain (missing parts from reference TRBV7-9 and TRBJ2-7): DTGVSQNPRHKITKRGQNVTFRCDPISEHNRLYWYRQTLGQGPEFLTYFQNEAQLEKSRLLSDRFSAERPKGSFSTLEIQRTEQGDSAMYLCASSRWDRESCEQYFGPGTRLTVT.

The chain joins TRBV7-2 to TRBJ2-1; D remains unclear. Germline assignment: CDR1 SGHTA and CDR2 FQGNSA. This CDR3 is 13 amino acids long. V lost 4 bases and J lost 9, with 13 bases in between. In nucleotides, the CDR3 is TGTGCCAGCAGCTCCATACTTGTCGGTGAGCAGTTCTTC. It codes for CASSSILVGEQFF.

Worth noting for this clonotype: Germline is not matched at one junction end, which may reflect a read error. This chain joins TRBV12-3 or TRBV12-4 and TRBJ1-5, with TRBD1 as a possible D gene (5 bases). CDR3 length: 15 amino acids. The CDR3 is CASSYGTASNQPRHF. CDR3 DNA: TGTGCCAGCAGTTATGGGACGGCAAGCAATCAGCCCCGGCATTTT.

In this sample, this clonotype turned up many times. The V gene is TRBV7-9, the J gene TRBJ2-2; 9 nucleotides align to TRBD2. Trimming took 6 bases from V and 4 from J; bases not matched to a gene: 9. Germline values: CDR1 SEHNR, CDR2 FQNEAQ (reference sequence). CDR3 length equals 16 residues. This CDR3 is CASSKLAGEITGELFF. CDR3 coding DNA: TGTGCCAGCAGTAAACTAGCGGGTGAGATCACCGGGGAGCTGTTTTTT.

This clonotype was observed at least ten times. The chain employs TRBV19 and TRBJ2-3; D gene unclear. Germline values: CDR1 LNHDA, CDR2 SQIVND (reference sequence). Trimming stripped 1 base from V and 0 bases from J, with 8 bases between. This CDR3 contains 15 residues. The CDR3 bases are TGTGCCAGTAGTATAGGGGCAGCTAGCACAGATACGCAGTATTTT. Amino acid sequence: CASSIGAASTDTQYF.

This clonotype occurred many times. The genes are TRBV19 and TRBJ2-3; the D is unclear. Trimming removed 1 base at V and 0 bases at J, with 8 bases between. This CDR3 comprises 15 residues. In germline, CDR1 is LNHDA, CDR2 SQIVND (reference sequence). CDR3 sequence (DNA): TGTGCCAGTAGTATAGGAGTTTCTAGCACAGATACGCAGTATTTT. As protein: CASSIGVSSTDTQYF. The whole variable domain, filled in from reference TRBV19 and TRBJ2-3, reads DGGITQSPKYLFRKEGQNVTLSCEQNLNHDAMYWYRQDPGQGLRLIYYSQIVNDFQKGDIAEGYSVSREKKESFPLTVTSAQKNPTAFYLCASSIGVSSTDTQYFGPGTRLTVL.

To note about this clonotype: Compared with germline, one end of the junction differs, possibly owing to a read error. The rearrangement uses TRBV15 and TRBJ1-5; possible D gene TRBD1, 5 bases. From germline, CDR1 is LNHNV and CDR2 YYDKDF (reference sequence). The CDR3 loop spans 14 amino acids. The CDR3 DNA reads as TGTGCCGCCAGCGGGGGTGATAGCAATCAGCCCCAGCATTTT. Amino acid sequence: CAASGGDSNQPQHF.

There are many counts of this clonotype. This chain connects TRBV6-6 to TRBJ2-5; TRBD2 agrees at 15 bases. CDR3 length: 16 amino acids. Germline CDR1 MNHNY, CDR2 SVGAGI (reference sequence). V was clipped by 8 bases and J by 2 bases; unmatched bases: 6. The CDR3 DNA reads TGTGCCAGCGGACTAGCGGGGGGGCTAGGGCAAGAGACCCAGTACTTC. Amino acid sequence: CASGLAGGLGQETQYF.

The rearrangement links TRBV4-1 to TRBJ1-2; a possible D gene is TRBD1 (5 bases). V was trimmed by 0 bases and J by 5 bases, leaving 10 bases between them. CDR1 MGHRA and CDR2 YSYEKL come from the germline V gene. The CDR3 runs 14 residues. The CDR3 is CASSQDTTVYGYTF. CDR3 in DNA: TGCGCCAGCAGCCAAGATACGACAGTATATGGCTACACCTTC.

About this clonotype: The junction differs from germline at one of its ends, possibly a read error. The V call is TRBV2, the J call TRBJ2-7, with TRBD1 as a possible D gene (6 bases). CDR3 length equals 15 residues. Germline assignment: CDR1 SNHLY and CDR2 FYNNEI. The CDR3 sequence is CASSEAADSAYGQYF. In nucleotides, the CDR3 is TGTGCCAGCAGTGAAGCGGCGGACAGTGCCTACGGGCAGTACTTC.

The sample holds many counts of this clonotype. In DNA, the CDR3 is TGTGCCAGCAGTTCCCTAGGGACAGACCTGAAGTCTGAAGCTTTCTTT. It codes for CASSSLGTDLKSEAFF. J is TRBJ1-1 and V is TRBV7-2; 7 bases are shared with TRBD1. Trimming removed 6 bases from V and 6 bases from J; junction bases left unmatched: 16. This CDR3 is built from 16 residues. Germline loops: CDR1 SGHTA, CDR2 FQGNSA.

This clonotype was detected ten times or more. The chain uses TRBV4-1 and TRBJ2-3; D is undetermined. This CDR3 is built from 15 residues. The germline V gene encodes CDR1 MGHRA and CDR2 YSYEKL. V gave up 0 bases and J gave up 2 bases, with 9 bases separating them. CDR3 nucleotides: TGCGCCAGCAGCCAAGACTACCTCGCCACAGATACGCAGTATTTT. The encoded protein is CASSQDYLATDTQYF.

This clonotype was seen ten or more times. The chain is built from TRBV6-2 or TRBV6-3 and TRBJ2-5; no definite D call. The CDR3 runs 15 residues. Trimming stripped 0 bases from V and 1 base from J, with 9 bases between. From germline, CDR1 is MNHEY and CDR2 SVGEGT. The CDR3 loop reads CASSYSRTTQETQYF. CDR3 bases: TGTGCCAGCAGTTACTCGAGGACCACCCAAGAGACCCAGTACTTC.

A word on this clonotype: The CDR3 ends on some other residue instead of the conserved phenylalanine or tryptophan, so this is likely a read error. This chain uses TRBV7-8 with TRBJ2-3; 12 positions agree with TRBD2. The CDR3 runs to 15 residues. Germline CDR1 is SGHVS and CDR2 is FQNEAQ. The CDR3 region has the DNA TGTCCCAGCCGCTGGACTAGCGGGGTCACAGATACGCAGTATCTT. This gives the protein CPSRWTSGVTDTQYL.

On this clonotype: Without the conserved terminal phenylalanine or tryptophan, this CDR3 likely stems from a read error. The chain has TRBV11-2 and TRBJ2-7; TRBD1 matches 7 bases. Unmatched junction bases numbered 8, after V lost 5 bases and J lost 10 bases. CDR1 is SGHAT, CDR2 FQNNGV, per germline. This CDR3 is 12 amino acids long. Here the CDR3 reads CASSLTGCEQYL. The CDR3 region has the DNA TGTGCCAGCAGCCTGACAGGGTGCGAACAGTACCTC.

In its sample, this clonotype was seen many times. The chain is built from TRBV27 and TRBJ2-6, with D tentatively TRBD2 (6 bases). Trimming shortened V by 4 bases and J by 1 base, and 11 bases separated the two germline ends. Per germline, CDR1 MNHEY and CDR2 SMNVEV (reference sequence). The length of the CDR3 is 16 residues. CDR3 sequence (DNA): TGTGCCAGCAGTTCAATAGGAGGGTCTGGGGCCAACGTCCTGACTTTC. This gives the protein CASSSIGGSGANVLTF.

This clonotype showed up many times. The rearrangement links TRBV6-5 to TRBJ2-3; TRBD2 agrees at 9 bases. This CDR3 comprises 15 residues. Germline V gene data show CDR1 as MNHEY and CDR2 as SVGAGI. Losses at the gene ends were 5 bases for V and 0 bases for J; bases not matched to a gene: 3. CDR3 sequence: CASSQLAGSTDTQYF. The DNA for the CDR3 is TGTGCCAGCAGTCAGCTAGCGGGGAGCACAGATACGCAGTATTTT.

This clonotype was counted many times. The chain uses TRBV29-1 and TRBJ1-4; 8 nucleotides match TRBD1. This CDR3 is 14 amino acids long. V gave up 6 bases and J gave up 8 bases; unmatched junction bases: 11. Germline assignment: CDR1 SQVTM and CDR2 ANQGSEA. The CDR3 loop is CSVRRTGLGEKLFF. CDR3 sequence (DNA): TGCAGCGTACGCCGGACAGGGTTAGGCGAAAAACTGTTTTTT.